The 10 T cell receptor beta chains in this list originate from one sample, sequenced in a study of T cell changes during pregnancy in multiple sclerosis. TCRdb's copy holds only in-frame clones and misses some; the assay was immunoSEQ multiplex PCR. The sample holds 65,000 to 85,000 clones, nearly 95% seen once. This material consisted of peripheral blood, taken in the second trimester of pregnancy. The receptor set was obtained from a female donor in good health, enrolled as a control in a pregnancy study.

In nucleotides, the CDR3 is TGTGCCAGCAGCTTAGATGGGGGGGGCTGGAACATTCAGTACTTC. This codes for CASSLDGGGWNIQYF. This chain links TRBV11-2 with TRBJ2-4, with a tentative D call TRBD2 (7 bases). The V end lost 0 bases, the J end lost 7 bases, and 13 bases lay between the germline ends. This CDR3 is built from 15 residues. Germline CDR1 is SGHAT and CDR2 is FQNNGV.

The gene calls are TRBV7-2 and TRBJ1-5; 8 bases fit TRBD1. There are 15 residues in the CDR3. Germline V gene lookup returns CDR1 SGHTA and CDR2 FQGNSA. V was pared by 5 bases and J by 2 bases, with 5 bases of the junction left unmatched. The CDR3 DNA sequence: TGTGCCAGCAGCCCAGGGGGCGTTGGCAATCAGCCCCAGCATTTT. Its protein is CASSPGGVGNQPQHF.

The chain employs TRBV30 and TRBJ1-1; D is ambiguous. Trimming pared 4 bases from V and 0 bases from J, leaving 15 bases between. The germline CDR1 and CDR2 sequences are GTSNPN and SVGIG (reference sequence). This CDR3 has 15 amino acids. The CDR3 DNA reads as TGTGCCTGGACTCCGCGAGCAATAATGAACACTGAAGCTTTCTTT. Translating gives CAWTPRAIMNTEAFF.

The rearrangement joins TRBV27 to TRBJ2-1, with TRBD1 matching 8 bases. The CDR3 is made up of 15 amino acids. The V gene's germline CDR1 is MNHEY and CDR2 SMNVEV (reference sequence). The V segment lost 6 bases and the J segment 0 bases; nucleotides outside the gene matches: 4. Here the CDR3 DNA reads TGTGCCAGCAGCCCTGACAGGGGCTCCTACAATGAGCAGTTCTTC. It encodes CASSPDRGSYNEQFF.

This rearrangement joins TRBV11-2 to TRBJ1-1; possibly TRBD1 for D (6 bases). V lost 1 base and J lost 0, with 9 bases in between. CDR3 size: 15 residues. The germline V gene has CDR1 SGHAT and CDR2 FQNNGV. The CDR3 protein is CASSLGGQLNTEAFF. CDR3 bases: TGTGCCAGCAGCTTAGGAGGACAGCTGAACACTGAAGCTTTCTTT.

This sequence joins TRBV4-1 and TRBJ2-2; D is ambiguous. Per the germline V gene, CDR1 is MGHRA and CDR2 is YSYEKL. CDR3 size: 16 residues. Trimming left V 2 bases short and J 0 bases short, with 10 bases between. The CDR3 region is CASSQSGATNTGELFF. CDR3 coding DNA: TGCGCCAGCAGCCAATCTGGAGCCACGAACACCGGGGAGCTGTTTTTT.

This chain connects TRBV27 to TRBJ2-5; TRBD2 might be the D (6 bases). V dropped 3 bases and J dropped 2 bases, with 13 bases sitting between them. The CDR3 covers 15 residues. Germline CDR1 MNHEY, CDR2 SMNVEV (reference sequence). The CDR3 coding sequence is TGTGCCAGCAGTTTCATAGCGGCAGGGCAAGAGACCCAGTACTTC. This codes for CASSFIAAGQETQYF.

This chain links TRBV11-2 with TRBJ2-7; 16 positions agree with TRBD2. V gave up 3 bases and J gave up 2 bases; unmatched junction bases: 10. The CDR3 has 19 amino acids. CDR1 and CDR2 (germline): SGHAT, FQNNGV. This CDR3 is CASSFSPGLAGGPPYEQYF. In DNA, the CDR3 is TGTGCCAGCAGCTTCTCTCCGGGACTAGCGGGAGGGCCGCCCTACGAGCAGTACTTC.

The rearrangement uses TRBV2 and TRBJ2-7; D possibly corresponds to TRBD1 (6 bases). This CDR3 comprises 13 residues. V lost 1 base, J lost 2 bases, and 6 bases lay in between. Germline V gene sequence: CDR1 SNHLY, CDR2 FYNNEI. CDR3 protein: CASSEGTAYEQYF. The CDR3 DNA reads TGTGCCAGCAGTGAAGGGACAGCCTACGAGCAGTACTTC.

The chain recombines TRBV7-9 with TRBJ2-2; no reliable D call. This CDR3 region has 15 residues. V gave up 4 bases and J gave up 2 bases, with 11 bases separating them. Germline CDR1 reads SEHNR; CDR2 reads FQNEAQ (reference sequence). The CDR3 loop is CASSSQEGNTGELFF. In DNA form, the CDR3 reads TGTGCCAGCAGCTCCCAGGAAGGAAACACCGGGGAGCTGTTTTTT.